Listed here are 20 T cell receptor beta chains from one sample, sequenced in a study of blood T cell repertoires in COVID-19. Here immunoSEQ multiplex PCR was the method, and the copy in TCRdb shows in-frame clones only, minus some. In the table there are around 400,000 clones, about 90% of which are singletons. Sequences were obtained from peripheral blood. The origin of the receptors is a woman aged 60 to 75 with COVID-19, enrolled during active disease.

This clone was seen only a few times. The chain couples TRBV28 to TRBJ2-7; D is unresolved. CDR1 is MDHEN, CDR2 SYDVKM, per germline. The germline V and J ends were trimmed by 2 bases and 6 bases, with 5 bases remaining between them. The CDR3 runs 11 residues. The CDR3 reads CASSLRVEQYF. DNA for the CDR3: TGTGCCAGCAGTTTACGTGTCGAGCAGTACTTC.

V and J are TRBV5-6 and TRBJ2-1; weak D call: TRBD2 (5 bases). Germline assignment: CDR1 SGHDT and CDR2 YYEEEE. CDR3 length equals 15 residues. Trimming took 1 base from V and 4 from J, leaving 12 bases between them. The CDR3: CASSLFERLYNEQFF. For the CDR3, the DNA is TGTGCCAGCAGCTTGTTCGAGCGGCTTTACAATGAGCAGTTCTTC.

The V gene is TRBV5-5, the J gene TRBJ2-3; a possible D gene is TRBD1 (6 bases). Deletions cut 4 bases from V and 0 bases from J, with 9 bases between. The CDR3 extends over 14 amino acids. The germline gives CDR1 SGHKS, CDR2 YYEKEE (reference sequence). The CDR3 DNA reads TGTGCCAGCAGCCCGGACAGAAGCACAGATACGCAGTATTTT. It codes for CASSPDRSTDTQYF.

The rearrangement links TRBV3-1 (or the pseudogene TRBV3-2) to TRBJ2-1; the match to TRBD2 covers 8 bases. In germline, CDR1 is LGHDT, CDR2 YNNKEL (reference sequence). V was pared by 2 bases and J by 1 base, with 4 bases of the junction left unmatched. This CDR3 is 16 amino acids long. The CDR3 reads CASSQLRGGSYNEQFF. DNA of the CDR3: TGTGCCAGCAGCCAACTTCGGGGGGGTTCCTACAATGAGCAGTTCTTC.

The J gene is TRBJ1-6, the V gene TRBV3-1 (or the pseudogene TRBV3-2), with 8 bases fitting TRBD1. CDR1 is LGHDT and CDR2 is YNNKEL in the germline V gene (reference sequence). Trimming took 2 bases from V and 1 from J; bases not matched to a gene: 1. This CDR3 has 16 amino acids. This chain's CDR3 is CASSQRQGSYNSPLHF. For the CDR3, the DNA is TGTGCCAGCAGCCAACGACAGGGGTCCTATAATTCACCCCTCCACTTT.

Worth noting for this clone: Other DNA sequences in the sample encode the same CDR3. The chain carries TRBV18 and TRBJ2-7, with 8 bases lining up with TRBD1. CDR3 length: 15 residues. CDR1 KGHSH and CDR2 LQKENI come from the germline V gene. Trimming took 3 bases from V and 0 from J; bases not matched to a gene: 4. CDR3 region: CASSPPGTGSYEQYF. The CDR3 coding sequence is TGTGCCAGCTCACCCCCCGGGACAGGCTCCTACGAGCAGTACTTC.

The chain recombines TRBV18 with TRBJ2-1; 9 bases fit TRBD2. CDR1 is KGHSH and CDR2 is LQKENI in the germline V gene. The V gene end was trimmed by 1 base and the J gene end by 9 bases; junction bases not matched to a gene: 4. The length of the CDR3 is 14 residues. The CDR3 region has the DNA TGTGCCAGCTCACCACTAGCGGGGGCCTCTGAGCAGTTCTTC. As protein: CASSPLAGASEQFF.

V is TRBV28 and J is TRBJ1-2, with D possibly TRBD1 on 6 matching bases. Germline CDR1 reads MDHEN; CDR2 reads SYDVKM. V was shortened by 4 bases and J by 8 bases, with 11 bases between the two germline ends. The CDR3 is 12 amino acids. The CDR3 reads CASSSTTGGYTF. The DNA of the CDR3 is TGTGCCAGCAGTTCCACGACAGGAGGCTACACCTTC.

The rearrangement uses TRBV7-9 and TRBJ1-5; 8 positions match TRBD1. Germline CDR1 is SEHNR and CDR2 is FQNEAQ (reference sequence). The trim removed 3 bases at V and 9 bases at J, leaving 7 bases unmatched. The CDR3 contains 14 residues. CDR3 DNA: TGTGCCAGCAGCTTTTCGCAGGGGGCCCGGCCCCAGCATTTT. Encoded protein: CASSFSQGARPQHF.

The chain links TRBV6-5 to TRBJ1-1; no clear D gene. The CDR3 runs to 13 residues. CDR1 and CDR2 from the germline V gene are MNHEY and SVGAGI. Trimming left V 7 bases short and J 5 bases short, with 14 bases between. The CDR3 protein is CASTRGGDTEAFF. The CDR3 bases are TGTGCCAGCACGCGGGGTGGCGATACTGAAGCTTTCTTT.

This chain connects TRBV10-3 to TRBJ2-2; D might be TRBD1 (6 bases). Germline V CDR1 and CDR2: ENHRY, SYGVKD. The CDR3 runs to 16 residues. V was pared by 6 bases and J by 7 bases, with 21 bases between. CDR3 amino acids: CAIRASGSGDFGELFF. The CDR3 region has the DNA TGTGCCATCAGGGCCTCCGGGTCAGGGGATTTCGGGGAGCTGTTTTTT.

The chain links TRBV5-1 to TRBJ2-7; D is perhaps TRBD1 (6 bases). V gave up 6 bases and J gave up 0 bases, with 16 bases separating them. CDR3 length equals 15 residues. CDR1 is SGHRS and CDR2 is YFSETQ in the germline V gene. The CDR3 protein is CASTSKGDNSYEQYF. The DNA for the CDR3 is TGCGCCAGCACTTCAAAAGGGGACAACTCCTACGAGCAGTACTTC.

The rearrangement uses TRBV28 and TRBJ2-5, with D possibly matching TRBD2 (7 bases). Per the germline V gene, CDR1 is MDHEN and CDR2 is SYDVKM. The CDR3 covers 14 residues. V lost 3 bases and J 5 bases, leaving 13 bases between the germline ends. DNA of the CDR3: TGTGCCAGCAGTTTTGGGGGGGCCGGGGAGACCCAGTACTTC. Protein sequence: CASSFGGAGETQYF.

The genes are TRBV13 and TRBJ1-2, with D unresolved. Trimming stripped 8 bases from V and 6 bases from J, with 4 bases between. CDR1 and CDR2 from the germline V gene are PRHDT and FYEKMQ (reference sequence). The CDR3 runs 9 residues. CDR3 bases: TGTGCCAGCGAGCATGGCTACACCTTC. It codes for CASEHGYTF.

V gene TRBV11-2 combines with J gene TRBJ1-2; 8 nucleotides match TRBD1. V lost 4 bases, J lost 4 bases, and 8 bases stayed unmatched. CDR3 length: 15 residues. The germline CDR1 and CDR2 sequences are SGHAT and FQNNGV. As DNA, the CDR3 is TGTGCCAGCAGCTCTCCAAGGACAGGGCGCTATGGCTACACCTTC. Encoded protein: CASSSPRTGRYGYTF.

The DNA of the CDR3 is TGTGCCAGCAGGGTCCGCGGGACAGGGTTGAACACTGAAGCTTTCTTT. Translation: CASRVRGTGLNTEAFF. V usage is TRBV28 and J usage is TRBJ1-1; 9 nucleotides align to TRBD1. Germline CDR1 reads MDHEN; CDR2 reads SYDVKM. V lost 6 bases to trimming and J lost 0 bases; unmatched junction nucleotides: 8. CDR3 length: 16 residues.

The CDR3 is CASRSGTVSGNTIYF. The CDR3 DNA sequence: TGCGCCAGCAGGTCCGGGACAGTCTCTGGAAACACCATATATTTT. The chain links TRBV5-1 to TRBJ1-3; TRBD1 matches 7 bases. Germline assignment: CDR1 SGHRS and CDR2 YFSETQ. The V gene end was trimmed by 5 bases and the J gene end by 0 bases; junction bases not matched to a gene: 5. This CDR3 has 15 residues. Full variable domain (rest looked up from reference TRBV5-1 and TRBJ1-3): KAGVTQTPRYLIKTRGQQVTLSCSPISGHRSVSWYQQTPGQGLQFLFEYFSETQRNKGNFPGRFSGRQFSNSRSEMNVSTLELGDSALYLCASRSGTVSGNTIYFGEGSWLTVV.

V usage is TRBV24-1 and J usage is TRBJ2-6; no definite D call. Germline CDR1 and CDR2: KGHDR and SFDVKD. V dropped 8 bases and J dropped 2 bases, with 12 bases sitting between them. The CDR3 loop spans 15 amino acids. CDR3 DNA sequence: TGTGCCACCACTCAGAATATAACTGGGGCCAACGTCCTGACTTTC. Translated: CATTQNITGANVLTF.

The chain recombines TRBV6-1 with TRBJ1-4; 7 bases are a match to TRBD1. CDR1 is MNHNS, CDR2 SASEGT, per germline. The CDR3 runs to 14 residues. V was clipped by 6 bases and J by 8 bases; unmatched bases: 9. The CDR3 region is CASSPGGRGEKLFF. CDR3 sequence (DNA): TGTGCCAGCAGCCCAGGGGGACGAGGCGAAAAACTGTTTTTT.

The chain is built from TRBV28 and TRBJ1-3; TRBD1 matches at 10 bases. CDR1 MDHEN and CDR2 SYDVKM come from the germline V gene. This CDR3 spans 17 amino acids. V trimming: 6 bases; J trimming: 5 bases; junction bases outside the gene matches: 13. For the CDR3, the DNA is TGTGCCAGCAGAAAACATAGGGCGGGACAGGGGAGAAACACCATATATTTT. This sequence encodes CASRKHRAGQGRNTIYF.